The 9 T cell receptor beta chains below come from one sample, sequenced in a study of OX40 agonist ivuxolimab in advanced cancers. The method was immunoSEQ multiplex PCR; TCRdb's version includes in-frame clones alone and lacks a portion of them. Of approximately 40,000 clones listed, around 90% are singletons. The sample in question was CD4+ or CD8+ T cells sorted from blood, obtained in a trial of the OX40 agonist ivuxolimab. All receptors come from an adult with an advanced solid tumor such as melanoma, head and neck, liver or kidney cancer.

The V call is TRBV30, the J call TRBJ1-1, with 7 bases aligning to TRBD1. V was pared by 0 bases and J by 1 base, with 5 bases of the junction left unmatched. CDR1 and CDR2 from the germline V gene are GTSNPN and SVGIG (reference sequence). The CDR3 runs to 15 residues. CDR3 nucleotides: TGTGCCTGGAGTGTGGGGTGGACAGGGAACACTGAAGCTTTCTTT. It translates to CAWSVGWTGNTEAFF.

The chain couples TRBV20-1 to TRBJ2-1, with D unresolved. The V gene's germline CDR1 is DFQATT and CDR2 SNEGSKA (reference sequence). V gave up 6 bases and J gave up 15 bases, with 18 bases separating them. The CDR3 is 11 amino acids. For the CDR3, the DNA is TGCAGTGCCCAGGAGTACCAAAATCCGTTCTTC. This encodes CSAQEYQNPFF.

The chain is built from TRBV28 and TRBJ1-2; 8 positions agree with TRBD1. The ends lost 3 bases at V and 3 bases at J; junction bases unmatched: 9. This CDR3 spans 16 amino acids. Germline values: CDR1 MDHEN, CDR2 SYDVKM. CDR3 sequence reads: CASSFPLQGEDYGYTF. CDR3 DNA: TGTGCCAGCAGTTTCCCACTACAGGGGGAAGACTATGGCTACACCTTC.

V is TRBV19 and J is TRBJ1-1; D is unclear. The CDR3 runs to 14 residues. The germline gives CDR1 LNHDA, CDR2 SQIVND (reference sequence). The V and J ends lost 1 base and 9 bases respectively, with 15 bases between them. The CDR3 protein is CASSIAPRHRQAFF. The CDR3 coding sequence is TGTGCCAGTAGTATAGCCCCCCGACACAGACAAGCTTTCTTT.

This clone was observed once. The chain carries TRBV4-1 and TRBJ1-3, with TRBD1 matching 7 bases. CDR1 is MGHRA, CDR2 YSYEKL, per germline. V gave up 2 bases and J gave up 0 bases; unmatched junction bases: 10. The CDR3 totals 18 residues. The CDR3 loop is CASSQQPGTEFSGNTIYF. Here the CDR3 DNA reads TGCGCCAGCAGCCAACAACCCGGGACAGAATTCTCTGGAAACACCATATATTTT.

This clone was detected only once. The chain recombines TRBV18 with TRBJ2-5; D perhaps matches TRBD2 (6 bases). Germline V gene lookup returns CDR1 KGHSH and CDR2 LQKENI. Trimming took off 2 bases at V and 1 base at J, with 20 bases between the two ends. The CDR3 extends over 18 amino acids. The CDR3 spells CASSPSSRVAARQETQYF. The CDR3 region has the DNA TGTGCCAGCTCACCAAGCTCTCGGGTAGCGGCGCGCCAAGAGACCCAGTACTTC.

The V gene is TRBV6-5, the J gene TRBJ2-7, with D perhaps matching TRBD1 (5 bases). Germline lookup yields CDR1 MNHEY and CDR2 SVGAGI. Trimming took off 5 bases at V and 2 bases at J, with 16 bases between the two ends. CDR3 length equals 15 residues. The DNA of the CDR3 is TGTGCCAGCAGTACCTGGACAAGCCAACCCTACGAGCAGTACTTC. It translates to CASSTWTSQPYEQYF.

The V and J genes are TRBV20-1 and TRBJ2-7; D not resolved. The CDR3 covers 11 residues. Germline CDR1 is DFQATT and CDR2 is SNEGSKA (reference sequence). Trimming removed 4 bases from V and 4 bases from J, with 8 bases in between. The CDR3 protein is CSATDVYEQYF. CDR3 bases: TGCAGTGCTACAGACGTTTACGAGCAGTACTTC.

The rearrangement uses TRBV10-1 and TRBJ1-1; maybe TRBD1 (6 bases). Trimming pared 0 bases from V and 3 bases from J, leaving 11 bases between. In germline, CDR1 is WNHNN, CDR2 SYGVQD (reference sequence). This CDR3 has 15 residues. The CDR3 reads CASSESDREYTEAFF. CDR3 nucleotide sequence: TGCGCCAGCAGTGAGTCGGACAGAGAATACACTGAAGCTTTCTTT.